What follows are 10 T cell receptor beta chains derived from one specimen sequenced in a study of blood T cell repertoires in COVID-19. Libraries were prepared by immunoSEQ multiplex PCR; TCRdb keeps only in-frame clonotypes and omits some of them. Of 130,000 to 150,000 clones listed, around nine tenths were seen once; the top ten hold around 1.5%. The sequenced material came from peripheral blood. These receptor sequences come from a human donor in a cohort sampled during active COVID-19.

The V call is TRBV6-5, the J call TRBJ2-3, with 10 bases fitting TRBD1. V shed 3 bases and J 5 bases; nucleotides not matched to a gene: 8. Looked up from germline, CDR1 is MNHEY and CDR2 is SVGAGI. The CDR3 has 16 amino acids. DNA of the CDR3: TGTGCCAGCAGTTATAGGGACAGGGGAGGTCAAGATACGCAGTATTTT. Its protein product is CASSYRDRGGQDTQYF.

CDR3: CASSLGGDERIEQFF. The CDR3 DNA follows: TGTGCCAGCAGCTTAGGCGGGGACGAGAGGATTGAGCAGTTCTTC. This chain uses TRBV11-2 with TRBJ2-1; D might be TRBD2 (6 bases). V lost 1 base and J lost 9, with 16 bases in between. This CDR3 contains 15 residues. CDR1 and CDR2 from the germline V gene are SGHAT and FQNNGV. Together with reference TRBV11-2 and TRBJ2-1, the CDR3 gives the full variable domain: EAGVAQSPRYKIIEKRQSVAFWCNPISGHATLYWYQQILGQGPKLLIQFQNNGVVDDSQLPKDRFSAERLKGVDSTLKIQPAKLEDSAVYLCASSLGGDERIEQFFGPGTRLTVL.

The chain joins TRBV5-6 to TRBJ2-1; TRBD1 aligns across 7 bases. This CDR3 contains 15 residues. Germline trimming cut 0 bases from V and 4 bases from J; bases unmatched to any gene: 4. Germline V lookup: CDR1 SGHDT, CDR2 YYEEEE. In nucleotides, the CDR3 is TGTGCCAGCAGCTTGGGGGGGACAGTTTACAATGAGCAGTTCTTC. This sequence encodes CASSLGGTVYNEQFF.

The chain couples TRBV11-2 to TRBJ1-1; TRBD1 might be the D (5 bases). CDR1 and CDR2 (germline): SGHAT, FQNNGV. The CDR3 runs to 14 residues. V was clipped by 1 base and J by 4 bases, with 10 bases between them. Here the CDR3 DNA reads TGTGCCAGCAGCTTAGCAGGGAAGGGCACTGAAGCTTTCTTT. It translates to CASSLAGKGTEAFF.

V gene TRBV11-2 combines with J gene TRBJ1-3; 8 positions match TRBD1. Germline trimming cut 5 bases from V and 0 bases from J; bases unmatched to any gene: 3. The CDR3 extends over 15 amino acids. From germline, CDR1 is SGHAT and CDR2 FQNNGV. CDR3 in amino acids: CASSLTGASGNTIYF. The CDR3 DNA follows: TGTGCCAGCAGCCTGACAGGGGCCTCTGGAAACACCATATATTTT.

The V gene is TRBV7-9, the J gene TRBJ2-3; no clear D. This CDR3 is built from 12 residues. Germline V gene data show CDR1 as SEHNR and CDR2 as FQNEAQ (reference sequence). V was pared by 1 base and J by 6 bases, with 5 bases between. The CDR3 DNA sequence: TGTGCCAGCAGCTTAGGACTGGATACGCAGTATTTT. It specifies CASSLGLDTQYF. Using reference TRBV7-9 and TRBJ2-3 for the parts outside the CDR3, the full variable domain is DTGVSQNPRHKITKRGQNVTFRCDPISEHNRLYWYRQTLGQGPEFLTYFQNEAQLEKSRLLSDRFSAERPKGSFSTLEIQRTEQGDSAMYLCASSLGLDTQYFGPGTRLTVL.

The genes are TRBV12-3 or TRBV12-4 and TRBJ1-1; maybe TRBD1 (6 bases). The CDR3 runs 12 residues. Trimming pared 7 bases from V and 4 bases from J, leaving 10 bases between. CDR3 loop: CASTLGGTEAFF. DNA of the CDR3: TGTGCCAGCACCCTAGGGGGCACTGAAGCTTTCTTT.

This clone is a singleton in its sample. This chain connects TRBV21-1 to TRBJ2-5; the listed D gene, TRBD2, was not tested against the DNA. TRBV21-1 is designated a pseudogene. The CDR3 extends over 14 amino acids. CDR3 sequence: CASSTRLRVETQYF. For the CDR3, the DNA is TGTGCCAGCAGCACCCGACTTCGGGTCGAGACCCAGTACTTC.

The rearrangement uses TRBV9 and TRBJ2-3; D is uncertain. The CDR3 contains 15 residues. V lost 1 base and J 5 bases, leaving 14 bases between the germline ends. Germline V gene lookup returns CDR1 SGDLS and CDR2 YYNGEE. CDR3 sequence (DNA): TGTGCCAGCAGCGTATCCTCCCAGGATGGAGATACGCAGTATTTT. Translating it yields CASSVSSQDGDTQYF. The full variable domain, its missing parts supplied by reference TRBV9 and TRBJ2-3, is DSGVTQTPKHLITATGQRVTLRCSPRSGDLSVYWYQQSLDQGLQFLIQYYNGEERAKGNILERFSAQQFPDLHSELNLSSLELGDSALYFCASSVSSQDGDTQYFGPGTRLTVL.

This chain links TRBV5-1 with TRBJ1-1; D is possibly TRBD1 (6 bases). The V and J ends lost 0 bases and 0 bases respectively, with 21 bases between them. The CDR3 has 19 residues. CDR1 and CDR2 (germline): SGHRS, YFSETQ. DNA of the CDR3: TGCGCCAGCAGCTTGGGTAGTCTGCGGACAGTCCTCCTGAACACTGAAGCTTTCTTT. Protein product: CASSLGSLRTVLLNTEAFF. Looking up the rest from reference TRBV5-1 and TRBJ1-1 gives the full variable domain: KAGVTQTPRYLIKTRGQQVTLSCSPISGHRSVSWYQQTPGQGLQFLFEYFSETQRNKGNFPGRFSGRQFSNSRSEMNVSTLELGDSALYLCASSLGSLRTVLLNTEAFFGQGTRLTVV.